The entry below describes one T cell receptor beta chain. Its target is unknown. Reverse transcription of all isolated RNA meant that expressed TCRB transcripts were sequenced. TCRdb's table, derived via immunoSEQ multiplex PCR, lists solely in-frame clones and lacks some. The sample holds around 600,000 clones, around 12% seen once. These data originate in a study of beta chain features in type 1 diabetes. General study results and limits: Over-representation of high TCR-expressing cells was a possible consequence of cDNA sequencing. When Type 1 diabetes patients were examined, their TCRB CDR3s proved moderately but significantly shorter in all four CD4+ subsets. Comparison showed that naive, central memory and Treg TCRB repertoires appeared more similar among patients than among healthy donors.

It was one heparinised blood draw, averaging about 116 mL, that each donor gave. A CD45RO/CCR7/CD25/CD127/CD95/CD27 panel sorted naive, central memory, regulatory and stem cell-like memory CD4+ cells. This CDR3 region has 15 residues. Germline lookup yields CDR1 MNHEY and CDR2 SMNVEV (reference sequence). Trimming took off 2 bases at V and 0 bases at J, with 8 bases between the two ends. The sample consisted of naive CD4+ T cells from blood. The clonotype was recovered from a man aged 25 to 40 with type 1 diabetes. The rearrangement joins TRBV27 to TRBJ2-1; D is possibly TRBD1 (5 bases). The CDR3 DNA follows: TGTGCCAGCAGTTTAGGCAGGGACTCCTACAATGAGCAGTTCTTC. Its protein is CASSLGRDSYNEQFF.